This TCR beta chain is from a study of blood T cell repertoires in COVID-19. Across the study: Donors in the United States, Italy and Spain gave samples during acute or convalescent COVID-19. In each case, the material was cDNA or gDNA derived from T cells, B-cell-depleted T cells, or PBMCs.

As handled by the study authors: Estimated nucleated cell counts came from reference gene primer amplification. The protocol was immunoSEQ multiplex PCR, while the TCRdb copy is restricted to in-frame clones and leaves out a portion. D and trimming were read from the DNA, whereas the V and J calls and clone size are those reported in that table. The sample lists about 51,000 clones, roughly 84% seen once, with 5% to 7% in the top ten. The receptor was derived from a man aged 50-60 years with active COVID-19. The sequenced sample consisted of peripheral blood.

CDR3: CASSLAGGRVNTEAFF. The CDR3 DNA reads TGTGCCAGCAGCTTAGCAGGGGGCAGGGTGAACACTGAAGCTTTCTTT. The rearrangement uses TRBV7-9 and TRBJ1-1; 7 nucleotides agree with TRBD1. Germline assignment: CDR1 SEHNR and CDR2 FQNEAQ (reference sequence). This CDR3 is 16 amino acids long. J was trimmed by 0 bases and V by 0 bases; bases with no gene match: 4.